Listed here are 21 T cell receptor beta chains from one sample, sequenced in a study of Ad26.COV2.S vaccination and SARS-CoV-2 variants. Repertoires were generated with immunoSEQ multiplex PCR, while TCRdb's copy carries only in-frame clones and drops some. The profile covers hundreds of thousands of clones, with about 91% appearing a single time and 3% to 5% taken by the ten largest. The sample was peripheral blood, taken after recovery from COVID-19. All receptors come from a human donor who had recovered from COVID-19.

V is TRBV14 and J is TRBJ2-1, with TRBD1 matching 11 bases. The V and J ends lost 5 bases and 8 bases, in that order; junction bases with no gene match: 14. The germline CDR1 and CDR2 sequences are SGHDN and FVKESK. The CDR3 is made up of 17 amino acids. The CDR3 coding sequence is TGTGCCAGCAGCTCTCCCCGGGACAGGGGGACTTGGGATGAGCAGTTCTTC. Translating it yields CASSSPRDRGTWDEQFF.

The chain combines TRBV5-6 with TRBJ2-7; D gene unclear. Trimming left V 0 bases short and J 4 bases short, with 5 bases between. From germline, CDR1 is SGHDT and CDR2 YYEEEE. The CDR3 sequence is 12 residues long. The DNA of the CDR3 is TGTGCCAGCAGCTTGGGAACGTACGAGCAGTACTTC. It codes for CASSLGTYEQYF.

This clone was observed a single time. This chain uses TRBV19 with TRBJ1-4, with 9 nucleotides matching TRBD1. V shed 6 bases and J 7 bases; nucleotides not matched to a gene: 6. The CDR3 runs to 14 residues. Germline V lookup: CDR1 LNHDA, CDR2 SQIVND (reference sequence). The DNA for the CDR3 is TGTGCCAGTAGACCCGGGACAGGGCCTGAAAAACTGTTTTTT. Protein sequence: CASRPGTGPEKLFF.

V and J are TRBV2 and TRBJ2-4, with a possible D match to TRBD2 (5 bases). Germline V gives CDR1 SNHLY, CDR2 FYNNEI. The CDR3 runs to 15 residues. The ends were cut back, 7 bases at V and 3 bases at J, with 16 bases in the middle. CDR3 region: CASTSVASLKNIQYF. CDR3 DNA: TGTGCCAGCACTTCGGTGGCTAGCCTCAAAAACATTCAGTACTTC.

The genes are TRBV9 and TRBJ2-6, with 12 bases fitting TRBD1. Germline V lookup: CDR1 SGDLS, CDR2 YYNGEE. V shed 3 bases and J 1 base; nucleotides not matched to a gene: 11. The CDR3 runs to 20 residues. DNA for the CDR3: TGTGCCAGCAGCGGGACCGGGACAGGGGGCGTAGGTTCTGGGGCCAACGTCCTGACTTTC. Translating it yields CASSGTGTGGVGSGANVLTF.

This sequence joins TRBV5-8 and TRBJ1-5; no clear D gene. This CDR3 region has 13 residues. V gave up 2 bases and J gave up 8 bases, with 11 bases separating them. In germline, CDR1 is SGHTS, CDR2 YDEGEE. The CDR3 DNA sequence: TGTGCCAGCAGCTTCCGGGTGTTTGAGCCCCAGCATTTT. It translates to CASSFRVFEPQHF.

The gene calls are TRBV13 and TRBJ1-3; the D is unclear. Germline V gene data show CDR1 as PRHDT and CDR2 as FYEKMQ (reference sequence). V was clipped by 4 bases and J by 0 bases, with 10 bases between them. The CDR3 covers 15 residues. The CDR3 is CASSSATLSGNTIYF. The CDR3 bases are TGTGCCAGCAGCTCCGCGACTCTCTCTGGAAACACCATATATTTT.

This chain joins TRBV12-3 or TRBV12-4 and TRBJ1-5; no clear D gene. The CDR3 has 13 residues. With 5 bases removed from V and 0 bases from J, the gap between germline ends came to 5 bases. The CDR3 is CASSVYSNQPQHF. The CDR3 DNA reads as TGTGCCAGCAGTGTATATAGCAATCAGCCCCAGCATTTT.

The rearrangement uses TRBV4-1 and TRBJ1-1, with D possibly being TRBD1 (5 bases). The germline CDR1 and CDR2 sequences are MGHRA and YSYEKL. V was shortened by 4 bases and J by 6 bases, with 9 bases between the two germline ends. The CDR3 spans 12 residues. CDR3 loop: CASSLWGAEAFF. In DNA form, the CDR3 reads TGCGCCAGCAGCCTCTGGGGGGCTGAAGCTTTCTTT.

The rearrangement joins TRBV2 to TRBJ1-2; a possible D gene is TRBD1 (5 bases). In germline, CDR1 is SNHLY, CDR2 FYNNEI. This CDR3 region has 13 residues. V lost 1 base and J 2 bases, leaving 5 bases between the germline ends. In DNA, the CDR3 is TGTGCCAGCAGTGAAGGACAGAACTATGGCTACACCTTC. It codes for CASSEGQNYGYTF.

The chain joins TRBV7-9 to TRBJ2-3; 7 nucleotides align to TRBD2. V lost 5 bases and J lost 1; bases outside the gene matches: 9. This CDR3 contains 16 residues. Germline loops: CDR1 SEHNR, CDR2 FQNEAQ (reference sequence). CDR3 sequence (DNA): TGTGCCAGCAGCCCCTCAGCGGGACTTCGCACAGATACGCAGTATTTT. Translation gives CASSPSAGLRTDTQYF.

Concerning this clone: Additional DNA sequences in this sample encode the identical CDR3. CDR3 sequence (DNA): TGTGCCAGCAGCGTCGGGACAGGGGGAAACACCATATATTTT. Its translation: CASSVGTGGNTIYF. This chain uses TRBV9 with TRBJ1-3, with TRBD1 identical over 9 bases. Germline assignment: CDR1 SGDLS and CDR2 YYNGEE. The CDR3 runs to 14 residues. J was trimmed by 4 bases and V by 2 bases; bases with no gene match: 1.

This chain joins TRBV4-1 and TRBJ2-7, with D perhaps matching TRBD1 (6 bases). The CDR3 totals 13 residues. V shed 0 bases and J shed 4 bases, with 7 bases lying between them. CDR1 is MGHRA and CDR2 is YSYEKL in the germline V gene. CDR3 sequence (DNA): TGCGCCAGCAGCCAAGACAGGGGTTACGAGCAGTACTTC. Protein sequence: CASSQDRGYEQYF.

The chain employs TRBV19 and TRBJ1-1, with D possibly matching TRBD1 (5 bases). This CDR3 has 13 residues. Trimming removed 7 bases at V and 4 bases at J, with 13 bases between. Germline lookup yields CDR1 LNHDA and CDR2 SQIVND (reference sequence). As DNA, the CDR3 is TGTGCCAGTACATGGCAGGGTCCCACTGAAGCTTTCTTT. This sequence encodes CASTWQGPTEAFF.

The chain uses TRBV12-3 or TRBV12-4 and TRBJ1-1; the D is unclear. Trimming stripped 7 bases from V and 3 bases from J, with 12 bases between. The CDR3 spans 13 residues. This CDR3 reads CASTSTWDTEAFF. As DNA, the CDR3 is TGTGCCAGCACCTCCACGTGGGACACTGAAGCTTTCTTT.

This clone was counted a few times. V gene TRBV7-2 combines with J gene TRBJ1-2; D may be TRBD1 (5 bases). CDR1 is SGHTA, CDR2 FQGNSA, per germline. There are 15 residues in the CDR3. Deletions cut 3 bases from V and 3 bases from J, with 14 bases between. The CDR3 nucleotides are TGTGCCAGCAGCTTCGGCAGGGCTAATCACTATGGCTACACCTTC. Amino acid sequence: CASSFGRANHYGYTF.

The chain links TRBV19 to TRBJ2-7, with 9 bases identical to TRBD1. The germline V gene encodes CDR1 LNHDA and CDR2 SQIVND (reference sequence). The CDR3 sequence is 15 residues long. Trimming cost V 5 bases and J 2 bases; bases outside gene matches: 7. CDR3: CASSPRDRVAYEQYF. As DNA, the CDR3 is TGTGCCAGTAGTCCACGGGACAGGGTTGCCTACGAGCAGTACTTC. The entire variable domain, with the rest obtained from reference TRBV19 and TRBJ2-7, is as follows: DGGITQSPKYLFRKEGQNVTLSCEQNLNHDAMYWYRQDPGQGLRLIYYSQIVNDFQKGDIAEGYSVSREKKESFPLTVTSAQKNPTAFYLCASSPRDRVAYEQYFGPGTRLTVT.

The chain carries TRBV10-3 and TRBJ2-2, with 11 bases aligning to TRBD2. This CDR3 region has 15 residues. Germline CDR1 and CDR2: ENHRY and SYGVKD. J lost 8 bases, V lost 8 bases, and 10 bases had no gene match. The CDR3 loop is CAIGPSGGSEGELFF. The DNA for the CDR3 is TGTGCCATCGGACCTAGCGGGGGGTCGGAAGGGGAGCTGTTTTTT.

Comments on this clone: At one of its ends the junction is not consistent with the germline gene, which may arise from a read error. The rearrangement links TRBV7-7 to TRBJ2-7, with D perhaps given as TRBD1 or TRBD2 (6 bases each). Looked up from germline, CDR1 is SSHAT and CDR2 is FNYEAQ (reference sequence). The CDR3 spans 14 residues. The CDR3 sequence: CASSLEEGGHEQYF. The CDR3 region has the DNA TGTGCTAGCAGCTTAGAAGAAGGGGGGCACGAGCAGTACTTC.

The chain combines TRBV13 with TRBJ1-6; a weak D match, TRBD1 (6 bases). There are 17 residues in the CDR3. Between the trimmed V and J ends, which lost 0 bases and 0 bases, there was a span of 9 bases. From germline, CDR1 is PRHDT and CDR2 FYEKMQ (reference sequence). This chain's CDR3 is CASSLGGAGSYNSPLHF. In DNA, the CDR3 is TGTGCCAGCAGCTTAGGGGGGGCGGGCTCCTATAATTCACCCCTCCACTTT. The full variable domain, rest sourced from reference TRBV13 and TRBJ1-6, is AAGVIQSPRHLIKEKRETATLKCYPIPRHDTVYWYQQGPGQDPQFLISFYEKMQSDKGSIPDRFSAQQFSDYHSELNMSSLELGDSALYFCASSLGGAGSYNSPLHFGNGTRLTVT.

This chain connects TRBV11-2 to TRBJ2-5; D remains ambiguous. Per germline, CDR1 SGHAT and CDR2 FQNNGV. V was pared by 2 bases and J by 5 bases, with 18 bases between. This CDR3 has 16 residues. The CDR3 DNA sequence: TGTGCCAGCAGCTTACCTCGGACCGTCGTAGGGGAGACCCAGTACTTC. Encoded protein: CASSLPRTVVGETQYF.